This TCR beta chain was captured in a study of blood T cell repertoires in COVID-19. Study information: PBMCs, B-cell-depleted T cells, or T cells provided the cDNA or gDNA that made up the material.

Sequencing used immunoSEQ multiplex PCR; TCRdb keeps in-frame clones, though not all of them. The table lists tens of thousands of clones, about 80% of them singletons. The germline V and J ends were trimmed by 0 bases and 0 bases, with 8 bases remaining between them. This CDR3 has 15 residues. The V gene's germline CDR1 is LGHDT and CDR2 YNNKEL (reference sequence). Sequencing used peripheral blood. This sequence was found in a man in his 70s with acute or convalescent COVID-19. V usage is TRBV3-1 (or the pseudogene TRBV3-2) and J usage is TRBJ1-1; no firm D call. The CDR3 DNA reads TGTGCCAGCAGCCAAGATCCAGGCATGAACACTGAAGCTTTCTTT. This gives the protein CASSQDPGMNTEAFF.